Below, 28 T cell receptor beta chains from the same sample are listed, as sequenced in a study of blood T cell repertoires in COVID-19. TCRdb's copy holds only in-frame clones and misses some; the assay was immunoSEQ multiplex PCR. The table has about 150,000 clones, roughly 84% seen once. Sequenced input: peripheral blood. The receptors were sampled from a woman aged 60-70 years with COVID-19, enrolled during active disease.

This clone was picked up a small number of times. In nucleotides, the CDR3 is TGTGCCAGCAGCTTCCAGACAGGAGCAAATCAGCCCCAGCATTTT. Protein product: CASSFQTGANQPQHF. The chain combines TRBV5-6 with TRBJ1-5; D is possibly TRBD1 (6 bases). Per the germline V gene, CDR1 is SGHDT and CDR2 is YYEEEE. Trimming shortened V by 2 bases and J by 4 bases, and 13 bases separated the two germline ends. The CDR3 runs to 15 residues. The variable domain in full, completed from reference TRBV5-6 and TRBJ1-5, reads DAGVTQSPTHLIKTRGQQVTLRCSPKSGHDTVSWYQQALGQGPQFIFQYYEEEERQRGNFPDRFSGHQFPNYSSELNVNALLLGDSALYLCASSFQTGANQPQHFGDGTRLSIL.

V and J are TRBV27 and TRBJ2-3; D gene ambiguous. The length of the CDR3 is 13 residues. Germline CDR1 MNHEY, CDR2 SMNVEV (reference sequence). V lost 0 bases and J lost 2, with 3 bases in between. CDR3 loop: CASSLSSTDTQYF. The DNA for the CDR3 is TGTGCCAGCAGTTTATCCTCCACAGATACGCAGTATTTT.

This clone appeared a few times. J is TRBJ2-1 and V is TRBV6-5, with 7 bases aligning to TRBD2. Germline V gene sequence: CDR1 MNHEY, CDR2 SVGAGI. The CDR3 contains 13 residues. J lost 3 bases, V lost 4 bases, and 0 bases had no gene match. CDR3: CASSWEGYNEQFF. CDR3 DNA: TGTGCCAGCAGTTGGGAGGGCTACAATGAGCAGTTCTTC.

The chain is built from TRBV19 and TRBJ1-2; D gene unclear. Trimming took off 0 bases at V and 6 bases at J, with 11 bases between the two ends. The CDR3 runs to 14 residues. CDR1 LNHDA and CDR2 SQIVND come from the germline V gene (reference sequence). CDR3 in amino acids: CASSIDRRVNGYTF. For the CDR3, the DNA is TGTGCCAGTAGTATAGATCGGAGAGTTAATGGCTACACCTTC.

The rearrangement links TRBV18 to TRBJ1-2; D not certain. CDR3 length: 12 residues. The germline V gene encodes CDR1 KGHSH and CDR2 LQKENI. Trimming took 3 bases from V and 6 from J, leaving 8 bases between them. The CDR3 loop reads CASSPSVDGYTF. The CDR3 DNA follows: TGTGCCAGCTCACCGTCAGTGGATGGCTACACCTTC.

This chain links TRBV2 with TRBJ1-1, with a tentative D call TRBD1 (6 bases). The CDR3 loop spans 14 amino acids. Trimming pared 5 bases from V and 8 bases from J, leaving 18 bases between. Looked up from germline, CDR1 is SNHLY and CDR2 is FYNNEI. CDR3 bases: TGTGCCAGCAGTTTTGACAGGTCCCGTGGGGAAGCTTTCTTT. Translating it yields CASSFDRSRGEAFF.

This rearrangement joins TRBV7-6 to TRBJ2-6; D may be TRBD1 (7 bases). The CDR3 runs to 17 residues. The V end was cut by 1 base, the J end by 3 bases, with 13 bases between. Germline V gene sequence: CDR1 SGHVS, CDR2 FNYEAQ. This CDR3 reads CASSLVAQGGGANVLTF. In DNA, the CDR3 is TGTGCCAGCAGCTTAGTAGCCCAGGGGGGTGGGGCCAACGTCCTGACTTTC.

This sequence joins TRBV5-6 and TRBJ1-2; D not certain. This CDR3 spans 11 amino acids. The germline V gene encodes CDR1 SGHDT and CDR2 YYEEEE. The V end was cut by 2 bases, the J end by 8 bases, with 7 bases between. The CDR3 reads CASSFSGGYTF. Here the CDR3 DNA reads TGTGCCAGCAGCTTTTCGGGGGGCTACACCTTC.

The chain links TRBV19 to TRBJ1-5; D perhaps matches TRBD1 (6 bases). This CDR3 region has 15 residues. V gave up 0 bases and J gave up 6 bases, with 12 bases separating them. Germline V gene sequence: CDR1 LNHDA, CDR2 SQIVND (reference sequence). The CDR3 coding sequence is TGTGCCAGTAGTATAGATACAGGGCAAGGTCAGCCCCAGCATTTT. Its protein product is CASSIDTGQGQPQHF.

V is TRBV3-1 (or the pseudogene TRBV3-2) and J is TRBJ2-2; D call uncertain. Germline CDR1 is LGHDT and CDR2 is YNNKEL (reference sequence). V was clipped by 2 bases and J by 8 bases, with 12 bases between them. This CDR3 region has 14 residues. DNA of the CDR3: TGTGCCAGCAGCCAAATCCGCTTAGAGGGGGAGCTGTTTTTT. Its translation is CASSQIRLEGELFF.

The V and J genes are TRBV5-6 and TRBJ2-1; a possible D gene is TRBD2 (6 bases). Looked up from germline, CDR1 is SGHDT and CDR2 is YYEEEE. CDR3 length: 18 residues. V was trimmed by 2 bases and J by 4 bases, leaving 22 bases between them. The CDR3 spells CASSFLRTGAEDYNEQFF. In DNA form, the CDR3 reads TGTGCCAGCAGCTTCCTAAGAACGGGAGCTGAAGATTACAATGAGCAGTTCTTC.

This clone was recorded a few times. V and J are TRBV7-2 and TRBJ1-6; TRBD1 matches 7 bases. Trimming cost V 1 base and J 10 bases; bases outside gene matches: 7. Looked up from germline, CDR1 is SGHTA and CDR2 is FQGNSA. The CDR3 is made up of 15 amino acids. In DNA form, the CDR3 reads TGTGCCAGCAGCTTAGGGAGGGGGCTCAGATCACCCCTCCACTTT. Translation gives CASSLGRGLRSPLHF.

The V and J genes are TRBV30 and TRBJ1-5; TRBD1 aligns across 11 bases. Germline assignment: CDR1 GTSNPN and CDR2 SVGIG (reference sequence). V gave up 5 bases and J gave up 6 bases; unmatched junction bases: 3. The CDR3 is made up of 13 amino acids. CDR3 protein: CAWGTGGTQPQHF. The CDR3 nucleotides are TGTGCCTGGGGGACAGGGGGAACTCAGCCCCAGCATTTT.

This chain connects TRBV29-1 to TRBJ2-7; D perhaps matches TRBD2 (6 bases). The CDR3 length is 12 residues. Germline lookup yields CDR1 SQVTM and CDR2 ANQGSEA. The V and J ends lost 7 bases and 3 bases respectively, with 13 bases between them. CDR3 sequence reads: CSARETSYEQYF. In DNA, the CDR3 is TGCAGCGCCCGGGAGACCAGCTACGAGCAGTACTTC.

This clone was counted only a few times. The chain employs TRBV7-9 and TRBJ2-7; 8 bases are a match to TRBD1. The germline gives CDR1 SEHNR, CDR2 FQNEAQ (reference sequence). This CDR3 contains 15 residues. V was pared by 1 base and J by 5 bases, with 7 bases of the junction left unmatched. The CDR3 bases are TGTGCCAGCAGCTTAGGAAGACAGGGGAACCACGAGCAGTACTTC. This translates into CASSLGRQGNHEQYF.

The chain employs TRBV19 and TRBJ2-5; tentatively, D is TRBD1 (5 bases). The germline CDR1 and CDR2 sequences are LNHDA and SQIVND (reference sequence). V lost 2 bases and J lost 4, with 8 bases in between. The CDR3 length is 13 residues. In DNA, the CDR3 is TGTGCCAGTAGTATAAGTAGGGGAGAGACCCAGTACTTC. It specifies CASSISRGETQYF.

This clone came up once. The chain joins TRBV7-9 to TRBJ1-1; 11 bases are a match to TRBD1. Germline V gene lookup returns CDR1 SEHNR and CDR2 FQNEAQ (reference sequence). This CDR3 comprises 16 residues. V was clipped by 5 bases and J by 5 bases; unmatched bases: 10. CDR3 DNA sequence: TGTGCCAGCAGCGACCTCCGGGACAGGGGGGGAACTGAAGCTTTCTTT. It is translated as CASSDLRDRGGTEAFF.

The chain is built from TRBV6-2 or TRBV6-3 and TRBJ2-5; the D gene is possibly TRBD1 (5 bases). This CDR3 has 14 amino acids. CDR1 MNHEY and CDR2 SVGEGT come from the germline V gene. The V and J ends lost 4 bases and 4 bases respectively, with 13 bases between them. The CDR3 spells CASSWGTLGETQYF. The CDR3 DNA sequence: TGTGCCAGCAGTTGGGGCACTCTCGGAGAGACCCAGTACTTC.

V gene TRBV2 combines with J gene TRBJ1-2, with a possible D match to TRBD1 (6 bases). The CDR3 loop spans 13 amino acids. The V and J ends lost 0 bases and 14 bases respectively, with 16 bases between them. Per the germline V gene, CDR1 is SNHLY and CDR2 is FYNNEI. The chain's CDR3 is CASSEAPHRVRTF. CDR3 DNA: TGTGCCAGCAGTGAAGCGCCCCACAGGGTTAGGACCTTC.

The chain carries TRBV14 and TRBJ2-1, with 13 bases aligning to TRBD2. The V gene end was trimmed by 4 bases and the J gene end by 4 bases; junction bases not matched to a gene: 10. From germline, CDR1 is SGHDN and CDR2 FVKESK. CDR3 length: 18 amino acids. This CDR3 reads CASSPRGPGLAGYNEQFF. CDR3 coding DNA: TGTGCCAGCAGCCCGCGGGGCCCGGGACTAGCGGGATACAATGAGCAGTTCTTC.

The rearrangement uses TRBV11-1 and TRBJ1-6, with D unresolved. This CDR3 comprises 14 residues. CDR1 and CDR2 from the germline V gene are SGHAT and FQDESV (reference sequence). With 1 base removed from V and 6 bases from J, the gap between germline ends came to 7 bases. Written as DNA, the CDR3 is TGTGCCAGCAGCTTAGACAGCTTTAATTCACCCCTCCACTTT. It translates to CASSLDSFNSPLHF.

The chain joins TRBV11-3 to TRBJ2-1, with 9 bases lining up with TRBD2. The CDR3 extends over 16 amino acids. V shed 3 bases and J 6 bases; nucleotides not matched to a gene: 9. CDR1 is SGHNT and CDR2 is YENEEA in the germline V gene. In nucleotides, the CDR3 is TGTGCCAGCAGCTTCAATCGTCGCGGGAGGGCCAATGAGCAGTTCTTC. It yields the protein CASSFNRRGRANEQFF.

The chain recombines TRBV2 with TRBJ1-2; 7 positions agree with TRBD1. This CDR3 comprises 15 residues. The germline V gene encodes CDR1 SNHLY and CDR2 FYNNEI. After removal of 6 bases from V and 7 bases from J, the junction contained 14 bases not matched to a gene. CDR3 DNA sequence: TGTGCCAGCAGCGTTTCGACAGGGCGTTTTGGTGGCTACACCTTC. Protein: CASSVSTGRFGGYTF.

The chain links TRBV21-1 to TRBJ2-7; the table gives TRBD2 as D, unverified against the DNA. TRBV21-1 is labeled a pseudogene. The CDR3 contains 16 residues. For the CDR3, the DNA is TGTGCCAGCAGCAAAGCCGGCGGGGGGAGCTCCTACGAGCAGTACTTC. Protein sequence: CASSKAGGGSSYEQYF.

This clone was seen only a few times. The rearrangement uses TRBV27 and TRBJ2-1, with D tentatively TRBD1 (6 bases). Germline CDR1 and CDR2: MNHEY and SMNVEV (reference sequence). CDR3 length: 17 residues. V dropped 2 bases and J dropped 6 bases, with 20 bases sitting between them. In nucleotides, the CDR3 is TGTGCCAGCAGTTTACTCCCCGGGACACCGGCTAGCAATGAGCAGTTCTTC. Translated: CASSLLPGTPASNEQFF.

J is TRBJ2-1 and V is TRBV10-2; D perhaps matches TRBD1 (6 bases). Germline lookup yields CDR1 WSHSY and CDR2 SAAADI. With 0 bases removed from V and 9 bases from J, the gap between germline ends came to 18 bases. This CDR3 comprises 16 residues. This CDR3 reads CASSESRGETGREQFF. In DNA form, the CDR3 reads TGCGCCAGCAGTGAGTCCAGGGGAGAAACGGGACGTGAGCAGTTCTTC.

The chain carries TRBV29-1 and TRBJ2-1; D possibly corresponds to TRBD2 (5 bases). CDR1 SQVTM and CDR2 ANQGSEA come from the germline V gene. The CDR3 has 15 amino acids. V lost 1 base to trimming and J lost 8 bases, with 18 bases between them. CDR3 amino acids: CSVEGSLAAGDEQFF. The CDR3 DNA follows: TGCAGCGTTGAAGGAAGTCTAGCCGCCGGGGATGAGCAGTTCTTC.

The V call is TRBV9, the J call TRBJ2-2; possibly TRBD2 for D (5 bases). Germline CDR1 SGDLS, CDR2 YYNGEE. This CDR3 contains 15 residues. The V gene lost 0 bases and the J gene lost 5 bases, with 11 bases spanning the gap. This chain's CDR3 is CASSVESGGTGELFF. For the CDR3, the DNA is TGTGCCAGCAGCGTAGAATCCGGCGGGACCGGGGAGCTGTTTTTT.